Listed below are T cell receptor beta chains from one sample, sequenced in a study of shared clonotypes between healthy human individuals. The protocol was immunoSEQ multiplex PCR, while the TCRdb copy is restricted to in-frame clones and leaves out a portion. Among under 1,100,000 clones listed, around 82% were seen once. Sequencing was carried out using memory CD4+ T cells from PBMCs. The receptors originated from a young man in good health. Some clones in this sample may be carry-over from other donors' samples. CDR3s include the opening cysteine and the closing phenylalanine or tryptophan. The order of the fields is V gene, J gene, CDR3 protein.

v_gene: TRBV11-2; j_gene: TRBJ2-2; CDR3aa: CASTAPRGQGYTGELFF
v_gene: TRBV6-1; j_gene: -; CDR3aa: CASSETAGAHEQYF
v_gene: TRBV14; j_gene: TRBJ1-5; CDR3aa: CASIEGSRAAYSNQPQHF
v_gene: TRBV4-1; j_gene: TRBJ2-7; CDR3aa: CASSQVGTGEGRQYF
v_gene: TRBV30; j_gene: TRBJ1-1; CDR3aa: CAWSVLGVLNTEAFF
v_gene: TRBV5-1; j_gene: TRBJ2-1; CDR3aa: CASSLGTGSYNEQFF
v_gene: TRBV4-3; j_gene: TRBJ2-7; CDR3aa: CASSPYSGYEQYF
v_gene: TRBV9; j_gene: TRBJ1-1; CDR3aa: CASSPRQSWNTEAFF
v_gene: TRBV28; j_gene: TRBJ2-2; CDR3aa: CASESGEPNTGELFF
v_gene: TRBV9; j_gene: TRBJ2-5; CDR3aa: CASSVGDPRGETQYF
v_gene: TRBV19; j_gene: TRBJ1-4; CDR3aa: CASQEARADGKEKLFF
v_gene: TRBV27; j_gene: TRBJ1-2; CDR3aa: CASSFRGGLLGYGYTF
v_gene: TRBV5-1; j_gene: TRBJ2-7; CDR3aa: CASSLELADAYEQYF
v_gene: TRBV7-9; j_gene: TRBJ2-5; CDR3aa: CASSLGELAGDPPLAQYF
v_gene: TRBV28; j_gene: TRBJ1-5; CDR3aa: CASSFPTGTNQPQHF
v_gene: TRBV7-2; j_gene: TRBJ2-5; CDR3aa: CASSFSGTNPGETQYF
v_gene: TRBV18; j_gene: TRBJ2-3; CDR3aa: CASSLSGHNTDTQYF
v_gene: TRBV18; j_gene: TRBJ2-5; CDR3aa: CASSLDRGLLETQYF
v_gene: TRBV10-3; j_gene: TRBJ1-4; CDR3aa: CAISESGLNNEKLFF
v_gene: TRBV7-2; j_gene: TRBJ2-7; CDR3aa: CASSLEVQSYEQYF
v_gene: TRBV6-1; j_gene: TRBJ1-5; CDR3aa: CASSEVGQRNQPQHF
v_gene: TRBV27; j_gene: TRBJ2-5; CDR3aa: CASSLQFVGDPQETQYF
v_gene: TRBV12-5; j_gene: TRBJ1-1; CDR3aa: CASGSLGPEAFF
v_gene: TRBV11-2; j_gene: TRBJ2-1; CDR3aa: CASSPGASGYNEQFF
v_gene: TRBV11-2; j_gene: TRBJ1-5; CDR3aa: CASSLGAGRQPQHF
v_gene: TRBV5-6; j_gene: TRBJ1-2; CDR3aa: CASSLREYGYTF
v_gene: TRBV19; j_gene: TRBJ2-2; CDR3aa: CASSRPTPSIHEWITNTGELFF
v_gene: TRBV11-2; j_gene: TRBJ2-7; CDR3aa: CASSPVRRDRGRGYEQYF
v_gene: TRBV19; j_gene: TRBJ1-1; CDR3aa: CASSSPGTPNTEAFF
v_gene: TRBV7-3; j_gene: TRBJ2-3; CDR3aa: CASSFGLAETDTQYF
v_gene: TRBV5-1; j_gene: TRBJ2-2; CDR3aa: CASSLGPRGSAGELFF
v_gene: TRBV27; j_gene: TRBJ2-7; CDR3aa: CASSSDKGLAGGPLGEQYF